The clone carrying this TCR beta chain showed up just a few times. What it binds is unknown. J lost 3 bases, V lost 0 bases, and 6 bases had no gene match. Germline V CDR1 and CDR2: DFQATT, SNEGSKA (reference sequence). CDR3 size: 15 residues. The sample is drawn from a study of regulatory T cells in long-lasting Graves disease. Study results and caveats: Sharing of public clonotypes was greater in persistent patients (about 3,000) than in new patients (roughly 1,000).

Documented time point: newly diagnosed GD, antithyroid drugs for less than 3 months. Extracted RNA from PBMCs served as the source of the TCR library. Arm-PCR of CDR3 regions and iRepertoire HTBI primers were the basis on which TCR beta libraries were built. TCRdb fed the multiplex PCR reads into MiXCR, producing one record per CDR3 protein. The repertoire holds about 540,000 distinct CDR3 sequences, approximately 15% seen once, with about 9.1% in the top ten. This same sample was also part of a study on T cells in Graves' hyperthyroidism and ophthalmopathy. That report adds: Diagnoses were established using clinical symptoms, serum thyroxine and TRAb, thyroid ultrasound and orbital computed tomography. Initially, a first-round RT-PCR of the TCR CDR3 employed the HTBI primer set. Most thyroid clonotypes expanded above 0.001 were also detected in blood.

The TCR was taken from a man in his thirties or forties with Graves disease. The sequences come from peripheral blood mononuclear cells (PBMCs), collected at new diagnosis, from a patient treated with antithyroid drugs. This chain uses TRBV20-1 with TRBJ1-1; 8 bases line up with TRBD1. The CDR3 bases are TGCAGTGCTAGAGATAGTTGGACAGGGTACACTGAAGCTTTCTTT. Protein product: CSARDSWTGYTEAFF.